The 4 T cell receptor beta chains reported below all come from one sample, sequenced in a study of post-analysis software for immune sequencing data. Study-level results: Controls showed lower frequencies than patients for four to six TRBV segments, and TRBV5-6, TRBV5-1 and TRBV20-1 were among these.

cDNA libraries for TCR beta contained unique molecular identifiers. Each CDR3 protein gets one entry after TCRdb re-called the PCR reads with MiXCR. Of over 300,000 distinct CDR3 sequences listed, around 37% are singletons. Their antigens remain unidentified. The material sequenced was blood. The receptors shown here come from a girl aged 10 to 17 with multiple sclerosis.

The CDR3 spells CAWSGRWGLAGEGTDTQYF. The CDR3 DNA reads as TGTGCCTGGAGTGGACGGTGGGGACTAGCGGGCGAAGGGACAGATACGCAGTATTTT. The V call is TRBV30, the J call TRBJ2-3; 12 bases agree with TRBD2. After removal of 1 base from V and 3 bases from J, the junction contained 14 bases not matched to a gene. Per the germline V gene, CDR1 is GTSNPN and CDR2 is SVGIG (reference sequence). The CDR3 loop spans 19 amino acids.

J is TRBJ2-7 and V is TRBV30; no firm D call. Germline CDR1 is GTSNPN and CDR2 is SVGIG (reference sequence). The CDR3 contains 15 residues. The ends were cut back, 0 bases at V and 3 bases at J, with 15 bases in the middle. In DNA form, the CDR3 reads TGTGCCTGGAGTGTAGGGTTTGGGGTTCTCTACGAGCAGTACTTC. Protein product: CAWSVGFGVLYEQYF.

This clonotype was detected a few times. The CDR3 DNA reads as TGTGCCAGCTCACCAAGTAAGCTGAACTCTCCCTACGAGCAGTACTTC. Translation: CASSPSKLNSPYEQYF. The chain joins TRBV18 to TRBJ2-7; D unclear. The CDR3 runs to 16 residues. With 2 bases removed from V and 2 bases from J, the gap between germline ends came to 16 bases. The germline gives CDR1 KGHSH, CDR2 LQKENI.

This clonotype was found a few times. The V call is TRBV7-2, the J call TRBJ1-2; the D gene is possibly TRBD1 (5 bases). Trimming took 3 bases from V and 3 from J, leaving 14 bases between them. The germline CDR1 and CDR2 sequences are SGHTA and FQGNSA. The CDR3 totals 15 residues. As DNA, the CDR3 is TGTGCCAGCAGCTTTTTGCAGGGAAGTGACTATGGCTACACCTTC. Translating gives CASSFLQGSDYGYTF.